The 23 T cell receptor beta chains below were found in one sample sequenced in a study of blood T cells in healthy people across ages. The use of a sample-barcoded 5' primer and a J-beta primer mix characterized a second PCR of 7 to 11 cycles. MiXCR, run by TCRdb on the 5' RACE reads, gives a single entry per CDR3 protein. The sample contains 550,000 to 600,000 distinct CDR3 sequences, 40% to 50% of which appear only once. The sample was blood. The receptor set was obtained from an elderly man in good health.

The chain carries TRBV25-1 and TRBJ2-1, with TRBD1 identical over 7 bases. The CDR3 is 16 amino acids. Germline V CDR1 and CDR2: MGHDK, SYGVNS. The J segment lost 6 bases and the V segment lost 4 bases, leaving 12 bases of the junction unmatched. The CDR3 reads CASSADEGGWGNEQFF. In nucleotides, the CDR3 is TGTGCCAGCAGTGCCGACGAAGGGGGCTGGGGCAATGAGCAGTTCTTC.

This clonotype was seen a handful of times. CDR3 region: CSAEDRALDGYTF. The CDR3 nucleotides read TGCAGTGCCGAGGACAGGGCCCTAGATGGCTACACCTTC. The chain is built from TRBV20-1 and TRBJ1-2, with 8 bases aligning to TRBD1. Trimming took 6 bases from V and 6 from J; bases not matched to a gene: 9. From germline, CDR1 is DFQATT and CDR2 SNEGSKA (reference sequence). This CDR3 is 13 amino acids long.

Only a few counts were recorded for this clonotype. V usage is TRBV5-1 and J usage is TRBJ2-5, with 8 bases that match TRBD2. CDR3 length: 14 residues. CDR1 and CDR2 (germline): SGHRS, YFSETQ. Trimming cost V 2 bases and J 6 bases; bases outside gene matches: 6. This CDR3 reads CASSFGTSRKTQYF. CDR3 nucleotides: TGCGCCAGCAGCTTTGGGACTAGTCGGAAGACCCAGTACTTC. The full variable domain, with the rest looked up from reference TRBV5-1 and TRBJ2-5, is KAGVTQTPRYLIKTRGQQVTLSCSPISGHRSVSWYQQTPGQGLQFLFEYFSETQRNKGNFPGRFSGRQFSNSRSEMNVSTLELGDSALYLCASSFGTSRKTQYFGPGTRLLVL.

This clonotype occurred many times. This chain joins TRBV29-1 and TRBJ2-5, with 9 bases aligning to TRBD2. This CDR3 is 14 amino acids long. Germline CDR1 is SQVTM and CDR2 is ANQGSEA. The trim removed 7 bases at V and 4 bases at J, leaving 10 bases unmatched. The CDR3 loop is CSAQLAGIGETQYF. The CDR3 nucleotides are TGCAGCGCCCAACTAGCGGGTATAGGAGAGACCCAGTACTTC.

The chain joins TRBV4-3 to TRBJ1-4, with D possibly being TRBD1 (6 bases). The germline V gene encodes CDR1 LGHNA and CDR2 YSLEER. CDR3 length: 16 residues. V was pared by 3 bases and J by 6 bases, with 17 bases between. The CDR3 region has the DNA TGCGCCAGCAGCCAGGCCACACGGGGGGCGGATGAAAAACTGTTTTTT. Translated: CASSQATRGADEKLFF.

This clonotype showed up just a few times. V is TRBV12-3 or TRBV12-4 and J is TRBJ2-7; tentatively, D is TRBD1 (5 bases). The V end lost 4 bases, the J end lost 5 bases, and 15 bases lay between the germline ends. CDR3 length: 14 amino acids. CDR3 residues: CASSSRVSSNEQYF. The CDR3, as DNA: TGTGCCAGCAGTTCCAGGGTTTCTTCCAACGAGCAGTACTTC.

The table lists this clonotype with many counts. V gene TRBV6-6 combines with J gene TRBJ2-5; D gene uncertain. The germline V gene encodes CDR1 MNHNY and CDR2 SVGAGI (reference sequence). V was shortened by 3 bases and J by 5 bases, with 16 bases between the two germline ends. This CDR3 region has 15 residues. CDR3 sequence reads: CASSYIGLGYETQYF. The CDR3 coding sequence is TGTGCCAGCAGTTATATTGGGCTGGGGTACGAGACCCAGTACTTC.

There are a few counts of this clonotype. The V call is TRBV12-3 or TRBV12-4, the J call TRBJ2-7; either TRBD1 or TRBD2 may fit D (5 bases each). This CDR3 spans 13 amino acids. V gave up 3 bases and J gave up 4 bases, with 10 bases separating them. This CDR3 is CASSFEGLYEQYF. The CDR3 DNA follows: TGTGCCAGCAGTTTTGAGGGGCTTTACGAGCAGTACTTC.

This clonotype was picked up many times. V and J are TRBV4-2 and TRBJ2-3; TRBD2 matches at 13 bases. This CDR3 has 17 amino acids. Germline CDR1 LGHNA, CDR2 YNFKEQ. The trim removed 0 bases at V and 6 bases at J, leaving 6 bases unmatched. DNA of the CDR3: TGTGCCAGCAGCCAAGATCAACTAGCGGGAGGGCGGGATACGCAGTATTTT. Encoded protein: CASSQDQLAGGRDTQYF.

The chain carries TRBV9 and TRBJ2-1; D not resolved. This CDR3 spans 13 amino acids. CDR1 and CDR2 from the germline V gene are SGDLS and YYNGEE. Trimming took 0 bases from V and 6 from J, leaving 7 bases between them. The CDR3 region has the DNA TGTGCCAGCAGCGTAGGCGGTCGCAATGAGCAGTTCTTC. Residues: CASSVGGRNEQFF.

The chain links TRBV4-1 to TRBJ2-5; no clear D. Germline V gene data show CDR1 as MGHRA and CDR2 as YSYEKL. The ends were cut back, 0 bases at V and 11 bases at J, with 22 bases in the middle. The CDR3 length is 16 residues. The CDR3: CASSQDRASDNNVQYF. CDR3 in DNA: TGCGCCAGCAGCCAAGATCGGGCTTCCGACAACAATGTTCAGTACTTC.

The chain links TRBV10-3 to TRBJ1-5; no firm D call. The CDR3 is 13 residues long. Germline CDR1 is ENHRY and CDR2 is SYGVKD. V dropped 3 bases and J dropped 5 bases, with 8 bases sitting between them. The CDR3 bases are TGTGCCATCAGTGATCAGGAATATCAGCCCCAGCATTTT. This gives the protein CAISDQEYQPQHF.

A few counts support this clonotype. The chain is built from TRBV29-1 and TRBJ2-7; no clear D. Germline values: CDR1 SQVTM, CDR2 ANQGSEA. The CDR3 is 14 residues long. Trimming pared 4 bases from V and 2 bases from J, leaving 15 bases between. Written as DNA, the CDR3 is TGCAGCGTTGTGGTGTATCGCCAAGCCTACGAGCAGTACTTC. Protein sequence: CSVVVYRQAYEQYF.

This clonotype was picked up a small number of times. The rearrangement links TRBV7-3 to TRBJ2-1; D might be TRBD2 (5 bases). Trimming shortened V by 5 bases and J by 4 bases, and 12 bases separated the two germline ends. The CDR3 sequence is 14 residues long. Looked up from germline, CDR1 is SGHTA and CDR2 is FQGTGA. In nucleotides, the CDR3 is TGTGCCAGCAGCCAGATACCGGGGTACAATGAGCAGTTCTTC. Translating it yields CASSQIPGYNEQFF. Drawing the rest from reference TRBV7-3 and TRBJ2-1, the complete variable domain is GAGVSQTPSNKVTEKGKYVELRCDPISGHTALYWYRQSLGQGPEFLIYFQGTGAADDSGLPNDRFFAVRPEGSVSTLKIQRTERGDSAVYLCASSQIPGYNEQFFGPGTRLTVL.

The CDR3 coding sequence is TGTGCCACCAGTGATATAGGGGGTAATGAGCAGTACTTC. The encoded protein is CATSDIGGNEQYF. This sequence joins TRBV24-1 and TRBJ2-5; possibly TRBD1 for D (6 bases). The V gene's germline CDR1 is KGHDR and CDR2 SFDVKD. Trimming took off 3 bases at V and 11 bases at J, with 15 bases between the two ends. The CDR3 loop spans 13 amino acids.

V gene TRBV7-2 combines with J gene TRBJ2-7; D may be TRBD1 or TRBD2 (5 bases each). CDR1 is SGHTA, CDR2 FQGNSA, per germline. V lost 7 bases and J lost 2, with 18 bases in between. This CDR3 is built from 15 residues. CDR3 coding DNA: TGTGCCAGCACCGCGTCGAGAGGGGTACCCTACGAGCAGTACTTC. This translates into CASTASRGVPYEQYF.

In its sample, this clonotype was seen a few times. CDR3 nucleotides: TGCAGCTTTCGTACAGATACGCAGTATTTT. Amino acids: CSFRTDTQYF. The chain joins TRBV29-1 to TRBJ2-3; D gene uncertain. The CDR3 spans 10 residues. Between the trimmed V and J ends, which lost 8 bases and 3 bases, there was a span of 6 bases. Germline-derived CDR1 and CDR2 are SQVTM and ANQGSEA.

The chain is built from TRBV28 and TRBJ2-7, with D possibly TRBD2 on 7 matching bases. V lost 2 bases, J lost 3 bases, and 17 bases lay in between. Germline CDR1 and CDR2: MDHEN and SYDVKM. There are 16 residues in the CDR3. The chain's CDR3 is CASSLRGGQGIYEQYF. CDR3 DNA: TGTGCCAGCAGTTTAAGGGGGGGGCAGGGAATCTACGAGCAGTACTTC.

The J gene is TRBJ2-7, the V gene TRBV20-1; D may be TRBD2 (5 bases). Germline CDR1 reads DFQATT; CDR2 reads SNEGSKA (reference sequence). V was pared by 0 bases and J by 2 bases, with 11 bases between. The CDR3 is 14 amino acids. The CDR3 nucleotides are TGCAGTGCTAGAGACGGCGGGCGTCCCTACGAGCAGTACTTC. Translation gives CSARDGGRPYEQYF.

CDR3 in DNA: TGTGCCACCAGGACCTGGGGCAGGGGGTCCTACGAGCAGTACTTC. The encoded protein is CATRTWGRGSYEQYF. The rearrangement links TRBV25-1 to TRBJ2-7, with 7 bases lining up with TRBD1. Germline-derived CDR1 and CDR2 are MGHDK and SYGVNS. This CDR3 comprises 15 residues. Trimming cost V 10 bases and J 1 base; bases outside gene matches: 13.

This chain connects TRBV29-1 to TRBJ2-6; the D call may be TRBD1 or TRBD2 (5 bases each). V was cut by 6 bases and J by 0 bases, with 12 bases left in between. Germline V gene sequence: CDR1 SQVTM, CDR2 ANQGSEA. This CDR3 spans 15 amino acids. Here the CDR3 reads CSVGDARSGANVLTF. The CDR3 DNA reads TGCAGCGTCGGGGACGCACGCTCTGGGGCCAACGTCCTGACTTTC. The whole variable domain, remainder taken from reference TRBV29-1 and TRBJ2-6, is SAVISQKPSRDICQRGTSLTIQCQVDSQVTMMFWYRQQPGQSLTLIATANQGSEATYESGFVIDKFPISRPNLTFSTLTVSNMSPEDSSIYLCSVGDARSGANVLTFGAGSRLTVL.

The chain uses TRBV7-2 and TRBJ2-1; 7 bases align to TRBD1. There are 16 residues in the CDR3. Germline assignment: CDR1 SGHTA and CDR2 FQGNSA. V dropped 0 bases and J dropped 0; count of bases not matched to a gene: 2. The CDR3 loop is CASSLAWDSSYNEQFF. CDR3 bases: TGTGCCAGCAGCTTAGCTTGGGACAGCTCCTACAATGAGCAGTTCTTC.

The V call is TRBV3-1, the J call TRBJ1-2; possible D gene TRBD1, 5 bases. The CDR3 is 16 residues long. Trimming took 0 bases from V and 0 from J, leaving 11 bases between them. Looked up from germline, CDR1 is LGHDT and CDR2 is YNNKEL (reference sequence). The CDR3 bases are TGTGCCAGCAGCCAAGATCTGACAGCAGCTAACTATGGCTACACCTTC. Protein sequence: CASSQDLTAANYGYTF.